The 6 T cell receptor beta chains presented below share a single source sample, sequenced in a study of technical replicates of blood from a few donors (TCRdb year 2017). The library relied on the immunoSEQ multiplex PCR assay. The immuneACCESS repertoire file appears here via TCRdb, limited to in-frame rearrangements. These files lack a portion of the clones; in checked studies, under half of the deficit traces to unresolved V genes, and the cause of the others is not known. For this sample the table gives some 70,000 clones, of which 70% to 90% were detected only once. The top ten constitute roughly 4.2% of the sample. The source material was PBMCs. The receptor source for this set is a human donor in good health. Some clones in this sample may be carry-over from other donors' samples.

The J gene is TRBJ2-2, the V gene TRBV7-6; no clear D. The CDR3 consists of 12 residues. The germline CDR1 and CDR2 sequences are SGHVS and FNYEAQ. Trimming removed 3 bases from V and 6 bases from J, with 5 bases in between. CDR3 residues: CASSFPSGELFF. CDR3 nucleotide sequence: TGTGCCAGCAGCTTCCCTTCCGGGGAGCTGTTTTTT.

This clone was detected only once. The rearrangement links TRBV6-1 to TRBJ2-7; 9 bases agree with TRBD1. The germline V gene has CDR1 MNHNS and CDR2 SASEGT. J was trimmed by 6 bases and V by 9 bases; bases with no gene match: 12. CDR3 length: 14 amino acids. This chain's CDR3 is CASETGTGLPEQYF. Here the CDR3 DNA reads TGTGCCAGTGAAACCGGGACAGGGTTACCCGAGCAGTACTTC.

The chain has TRBV7-6 and TRBJ2-7, with 11 bases that match TRBD2. After removal of 1 base from V and 6 bases from J, the junction contained 5 bases not matched to a gene. CDR3 length equals 15 residues. CDR1 and CDR2 from the germline V gene are SGHVS and FNYEAQ. CDR3 in amino acids: CASSLEGSGRGEQYF. The CDR3 region has the DNA TGTGCCAGCAGCTTAGAAGGTAGCGGGAGGGGCGAGCAGTACTTC.

J is TRBJ1-3 and V is TRBV14; D remains unclear. Germline-derived CDR1 and CDR2 are SGHDN and FVKESK. Trimming left V 5 bases short and J 4 bases short, with 6 bases between. This CDR3 region has 12 residues. CDR3 nucleotides: TGTGCCAGCAGCGTGGGCGGAAACACCATATATTTT. It specifies CASSVGGNTIYF.

CDR3 in DNA: TGCGCCAGCAGCCAAGACAGATCCTATGGCTACACCTTC. Protein: CASSQDRSYGYTF. This sequence joins TRBV4-3 and TRBJ1-2, with D uncertain. The CDR3 has 13 residues. V dropped 0 bases and J dropped 4 bases, with 6 bases sitting between them. Germline V CDR1 and CDR2: LGHNA, YSLEER.

The genes are TRBV5-1 and TRBJ1-1; D uncertain. Germline V gene sequence: CDR1 SGHRS, CDR2 YFSETQ. Trimming removed 3 bases from V and 2 bases from J, with 2 bases in between. CDR3 length: 11 residues. The DNA of the CDR3 is TGCGCCAGCAGCTCAAACACTGAAGCTTTCTTT. Amino acids: CASSSNTEAFF.